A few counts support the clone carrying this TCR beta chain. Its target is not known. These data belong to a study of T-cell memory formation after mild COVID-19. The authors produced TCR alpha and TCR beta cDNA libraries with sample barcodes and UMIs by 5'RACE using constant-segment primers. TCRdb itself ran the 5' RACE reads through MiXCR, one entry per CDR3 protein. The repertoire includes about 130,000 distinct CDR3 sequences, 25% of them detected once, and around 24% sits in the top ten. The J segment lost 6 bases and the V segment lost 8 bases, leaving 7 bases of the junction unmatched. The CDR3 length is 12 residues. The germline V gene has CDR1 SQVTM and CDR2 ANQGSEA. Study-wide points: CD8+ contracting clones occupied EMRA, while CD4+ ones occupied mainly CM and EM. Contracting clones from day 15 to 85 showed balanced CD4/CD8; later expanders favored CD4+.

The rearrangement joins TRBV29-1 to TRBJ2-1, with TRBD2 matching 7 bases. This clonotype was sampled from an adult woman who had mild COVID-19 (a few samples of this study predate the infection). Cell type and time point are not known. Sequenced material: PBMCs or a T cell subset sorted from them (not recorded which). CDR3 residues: CSSGLEPNEQFF. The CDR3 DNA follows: TGCAGCTCAGGACTAGAACCCAATGAGCAGTTCTTC.